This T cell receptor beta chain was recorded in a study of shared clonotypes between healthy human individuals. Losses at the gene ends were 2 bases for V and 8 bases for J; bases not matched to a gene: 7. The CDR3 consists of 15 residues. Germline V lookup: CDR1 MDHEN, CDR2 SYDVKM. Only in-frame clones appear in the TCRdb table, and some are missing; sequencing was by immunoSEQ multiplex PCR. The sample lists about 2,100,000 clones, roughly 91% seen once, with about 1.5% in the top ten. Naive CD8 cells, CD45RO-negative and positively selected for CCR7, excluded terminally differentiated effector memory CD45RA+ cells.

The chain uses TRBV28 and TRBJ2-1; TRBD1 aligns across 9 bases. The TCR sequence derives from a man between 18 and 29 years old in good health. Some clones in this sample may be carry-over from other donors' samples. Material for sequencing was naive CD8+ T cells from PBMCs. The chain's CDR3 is CASSLPGQGLYEQFF. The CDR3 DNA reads TGTGCCAGCAGTTTACCGGGACAGGGCCTCTATGAGCAGTTCTTC.